A selection of T cell receptor beta chains follows, all from one sample in a study of blood T cells in healthy people across ages. TCRdb itself ran the 5' RACE reads through MiXCR, one entry per CDR3 protein. The table records 650,000 to 800,000 distinct CDR3 sequences, approximately 48% of them present only once. Sequencing was done on a sample of blood. These receptors were obtained from a man aged 55-75 years in good health. The CDR3 runs from the conserved cysteine through the conserved F or W. D genes are given only for firm matches. Size tells how often a clone was seen (once, few, many) or the class of an expanded clone, and some rows leave it out.

J gene,clone size,D gene,CDR3 length,V gene,CDR3 protein,CDR3 DNA
TRBJ2-4,few,NA,12,TRBV7-2,CASSFSQDIQYF,TGTGCCAGCAGCTTCTCCCAGGACATTCAGTACTTC
TRBJ2-7,NA,TRBD1,14,TRBV6-2/TRBV6-3,CASSTGQGRDEQYF,TGTGCCAGCAGTACCGGACAGGGTCGGGACGAGCAGTACTTC
TRBJ2-7,once,TRBD1,15,TRBV3-1,CASSLAGTGGHEQYF,TGTGCCAGCAGCCTGGCGGGGACAGGGGGGCATGAGCAGTACTTC
TRBJ1-5,NA,TRBD1,16,TRBV6-6,CASTHGTGDSNQPQHF,TGTGCCAGCACCCACGGGACAGGGGATAGCAATCAGCCCCAGCATTTT
TRBJ2-5,NA,TRBD2,16,TRBV25-1,CASSESSGGEGETQYF,TGTGCCAGCAGTGAATCCTCGGGCGGGGAGGGAGAGACCCAGTACTTC
TRBJ2-7,few,TRBD1,17,TRBV6-1,CASSELKGQHVPYEQYF,TGTGCCAGCAGTGAGTTAAAGGGACAGCATGTTCCCTACGAGCAGTACTTC
TRBJ1-4,NA,NA,13,TRBV9,CASSVVFVEKLFF,TGTGCCAGCAGCGTAGTTTTTGTGGAAAAACTGTTTTTT
TRBJ2-7,NA,TRBD1,14,TRBV25-1,CASSGRDRGPEQYF,TGTGCCAGCAGTGGCCGGGACAGGGGCCCCGAGCAGTACTTC
TRBJ2-1,NA,NA,14,TRBV18,CASSPRGSTNEQFF,TGTGCCAGCTCACCACGGGGTAGCACCAATGAGCAGTTCTTC
TRBJ2-5,NA,NA,15,TRBV11-2,CASSQIGTRQETQYF,TGTGCCAGCAGCCAAATCGGGACTCGCCAAGAGACCCAGTACTTC
TRBJ2-6,NA,NA,16,TRBV6-2/TRBV6-3,CACSSDRPQRYNVLTF,TGTGCCTGCAGTTCCGACAGGCCCCAAAGGTACAACGTCCTGACTTTC
TRBJ2-7,many,NA,13,TRBV7-9,CASEEIPAYEQYF,TGTGCCAGCGAGGAGATTCCAGCCTACGAGCAGTACTTC
TRBJ2-3,NA,NA,15,TRBV27,CASSFRTENTDTQYF,TGTGCCAGCAGTTTCAGGACAGAGAACACAGATACGCAGTATTTT
TRBJ1-1,NA,NA,14,TRBV4-3,CASSQGYRYTEAFF,TGCGCCAGCAGCCAAGGATACAGATACACTGAAGCTTTCTTT
TRBJ2-3,NA,TRBD2,16,TRBV20-1,CSATKLAGDHTDTQYF,TGCAGTGCCACGAAACTAGCGGGGGACCACACAGATACGCAGTATTTT
TRBJ2-3,NA,TRBD1,15,TRBV6-1,CASSEETGGSDTQYF,TGTGCCAGCAGTGAGGAAACAGGGGGTTCAGATACGCAGTATTTT
TRBJ2-7,NA,NA,11,TRBV20-1,CSASHTYEQYF,TGCAGTGCTAGCCATACCTACGAGCAGTACTTC
TRBJ1-5,NA,NA,15,TRBV4-2,CASSQDKAGNQPQHF,TGTGCCAGCAGCCAAGATAAGGCCGGCAATCAGCCCCAGCATTTT
TRBJ2-7,NA,NA,14,TRBV5-5,CASSFSGAVEIQYF,TGTGCCAGCAGCTTTTCAGGGGCGGTTGAGATCCAGTACTTC